The sequence of this T cell receptor (beta chain) was determined in a study of OX40 agonist ivuxolimab in advanced cancers. About the study: Patients were infused with ivuxolimab every 2 weeks at 0.01 to 10 mg/kg.

Profiling relied on immunoSEQ multiplex PCR, and the TCRdb table lists in-frame clones only, not all of them. The sample consists of tens of thousands of clones, about nine tenths of them appearing once. CDR3 size: 14 residues. Germline V gene data show CDR1 as SNHLY and CDR2 as FYNNEI. V shed 5 bases and J shed 9 bases, with 17 bases lying between them. Broader study findings: Patients with a partial response at 0.1-3.0 mg/kg had among the lowest clonal expansion. It was also the case that some nonresponders had low normalized T-cell clonal expansion.

The sample holds a few counts of this clone. The antigen is not known. The chain links TRBV2 to TRBJ2-1; D might be TRBD1 or TRBD2, each matching 5 bases. The specimen was CD4+ or CD8+ T cells sorted from blood, collected in a trial of the OX40 agonist ivuxolimab. This TCR came from an adult with an advanced solid tumor such as melanoma, head and neck, liver or kidney cancer. CDR3 bases: TGTGCCAGCAGTATCTGGGGGTCCGGGGCTGAGCAGTTCTTC. It encodes CASSIWGSGAEQFF.